This T cell receptor beta chain appears in the sequencing data of a study of blood T cell repertoires in COVID-19. Study in general: The United States, Italy and Spain were the sources of the acute and convalescent COVID-19 samples.

The authors' processing: For nucleated cells, counts were estimated from reference gene primer amplification. Some clones are missing from TCRdb's copy, which holds only in-frame ones; the method was immunoSEQ multiplex PCR. The DNA gave D and trimming, while V, J and clone size come from that table. The table has some 31,000 clones, almost 85% seen once. V shed 4 bases and J shed 4 bases, with 15 bases lying between them. CDR1 is SGHRS, CDR2 YFSETQ, per germline. The CDR3 consists of 15 residues. The material sequenced was peripheral blood. The sequence derives from a man older than 75 with active COVID-19. This rearrangement joins TRBV5-1 to TRBJ1-3, with D tentatively TRBD1 (6 bases). For the CDR3, the DNA is TGCGCCAGCAGCGAGACAGGTCTTCCCGGAAACACCATATATTTT. This encodes CASSETGLPGNTIYF.